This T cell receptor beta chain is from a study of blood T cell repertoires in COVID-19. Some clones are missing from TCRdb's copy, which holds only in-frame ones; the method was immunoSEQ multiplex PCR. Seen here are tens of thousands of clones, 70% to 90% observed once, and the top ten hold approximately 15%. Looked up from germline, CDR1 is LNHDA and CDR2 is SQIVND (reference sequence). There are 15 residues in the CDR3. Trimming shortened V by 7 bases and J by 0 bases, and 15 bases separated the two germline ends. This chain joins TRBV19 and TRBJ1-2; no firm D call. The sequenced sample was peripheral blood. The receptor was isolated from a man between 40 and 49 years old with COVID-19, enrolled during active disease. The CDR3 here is CASTLQTGANYGYTF. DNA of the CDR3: TGTGCCAGTACCCTCCAAACGGGTGCTAACTATGGCTACACCTTC.